These 8 T cell receptor beta chains share one sample of origin, sequenced in a study of shared clonotypes between healthy human individuals. Naive CD8 populations comprised CD45RO-negative cells positively selected for CCR7, excluding terminally differentiated effector memory CD45RA+ cells. Repertoires were generated with immunoSEQ multiplex PCR, while TCRdb's copy carries only in-frame clones and drops some. The profile shows about 2.1 million clones, just under 95% of them singletons. The sequencing input was naive CD8+ T cells from PBMCs. Receptor source: a man younger than 35 in good health. Some clones in this sample may be carry-over from other donors' samples.

The V gene is TRBV9, the J gene TRBJ1-3; 7 nucleotides line up with TRBD1. Germline trimming cut 7 bases from V and 1 base from J; bases unmatched to any gene: 2. From germline, CDR1 is SGDLS and CDR2 YYNGEE. This CDR3 contains 13 residues. The CDR3 loop is CASGQASGNTIYF. DNA for the CDR3: TGTGCCAGCGGACAGGCTTCTGGAAACACCATATATTTT.

The chain employs TRBV19 and TRBJ1-1; TRBD1 matches 7 bases. Germline-derived CDR1 and CDR2 are LNHDA and SQIVND (reference sequence). The CDR3 runs to 15 residues. The ends lost 5 bases at V and 1 base at J; junction bases unmatched: 7. The CDR3 region is CASSARTGGNTEAFF. The DNA of the CDR3 is TGTGCCAGTAGTGCTCGGACAGGAGGGAACACTGAAGCTTTCTTT.

This clone was counted a single time. The chain couples TRBV5-4 to TRBJ1-1, with D unclear. The V end lost 0 bases, the J end lost 7 bases, and 10 bases lay between the germline ends. The CDR3 runs to 13 residues. The germline V gene encodes CDR1 SGHNT and CDR2 YYREEE (reference sequence). CDR3 loop: CASSLGPGFEAFF. Written as DNA, the CDR3 is TGTGCCAGCAGCTTGGGCCCGGGTTTTGAAGCTTTCTTT.

The chain recombines TRBV13 with TRBJ2-5; 8 nucleotides match TRBD2. V lost 0 bases, J lost 1 base, and 4 bases stayed unmatched. This CDR3 is built from 16 residues. Germline V gene data show CDR1 as PRHDT and CDR2 as FYEKMQ (reference sequence). The DNA for the CDR3 is TGTGCCAGCAGCTTAGGCGACGGGAGGGTCCAAGAGACCCAGTACTTC. Its protein product is CASSLGDGRVQETQYF.

This chain's CDR3 is CASSISGVHTEAFF. Here the CDR3 DNA reads TGTGCCAGTAGTATCTCAGGGGTCCACACTGAAGCTTTCTTT. The chain joins TRBV19 to TRBJ1-1, with D possibly TRBD1 on 6 matching bases. Trimming removed 3 bases at V and 3 bases at J, with 11 bases between. Germline CDR1 and CDR2: LNHDA and SQIVND (reference sequence). This CDR3 contains 14 residues. Supplemented by reference TRBV19 and TRBJ1-1, the full variable domain reads DGGITQSPKYLFRKEGQNVTLSCEQNLNHDAMYWYRQDPGQGLRLIYYSQIVNDFQKGDIAEGYSVSREKKESFPLTVTSAQKNPTAFYLCASSISGVHTEAFFGQGTRLTVV.

DNA for the CDR3: TGTGCCTGGAACTTAGGGGACCGCCTGAACACTGAAGCTTTCTTT. Protein sequence: CAWNLGDRLNTEAFF. The V and J genes are TRBV30 and TRBJ1-1; maybe TRBD1 (5 bases). Germline V lookup: CDR1 GTSNPN, CDR2 SVGIG (reference sequence). V was pared by 4 bases and J by 0 bases, with 15 bases between. The CDR3 contains 15 residues.

With respect to this clone: The same CDR3 is also encoded by other DNA sequences in this sample. The rearrangement joins TRBV4-3 to TRBJ2-3; no firm D call. CDR3 length: 13 amino acids. CDR1 and CDR2 (germline): LGHNA, YSLEER. V was cut by 0 bases and J by 4 bases, with 5 bases left in between. This CDR3 reads CASSQDLADTQYF. The CDR3 nucleotides read TGCGCCAGCAGCCAAGATTTGGCAGATACGCAGTATTTT.

The V and J genes are TRBV11-2 and TRBJ2-7; the D is unclear. The germline V gene has CDR1 SGHAT and CDR2 FQNNGV. The V and J ends lost 1 base and 4 bases respectively, with 14 bases between them. This CDR3 comprises 15 residues. In nucleotides, the CDR3 is TGTGCCAGCAGCTTAGGACCACGTCGGGCATACGAGCAGTACTTC. This sequence encodes CASSLGPRRAYEQYF.